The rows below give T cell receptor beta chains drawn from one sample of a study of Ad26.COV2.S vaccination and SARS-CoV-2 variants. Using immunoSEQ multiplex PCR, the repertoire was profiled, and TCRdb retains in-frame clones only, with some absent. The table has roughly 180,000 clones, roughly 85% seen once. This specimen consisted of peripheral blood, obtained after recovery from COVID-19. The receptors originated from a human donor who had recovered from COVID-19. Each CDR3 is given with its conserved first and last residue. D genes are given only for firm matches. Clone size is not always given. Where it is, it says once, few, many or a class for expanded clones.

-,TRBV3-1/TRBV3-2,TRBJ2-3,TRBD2,CASSHPLLAATDTQYF,TGTGCCAGCAGCCATCCTCTACTAGCGGCCACAGATACGCAGTATTTT
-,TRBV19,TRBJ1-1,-,CASSIQGNTEAFF,TGTGCCAGTAGTATCCAGGGTAACACTGAAGCTTTCTTT
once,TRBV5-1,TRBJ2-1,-,CASSLQRQEGDEQFF,TGCGCCAGCAGCTTGCAGCGGCAGGAAGGGGATGAGCAGTTCTTC
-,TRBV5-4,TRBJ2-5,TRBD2,CASSLASGGETQYF,TGTGCCAGCAGCTTGGCCTCGGGGGGAGAGACCCAGTACTTC
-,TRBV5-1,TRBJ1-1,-,CASSLGGGTEAFF,TGCGCCAGCAGCTTGGGAGGGGGCACTGAAGCTTTCTTT
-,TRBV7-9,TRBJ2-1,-,CASSPFGEEQFF,TGTGCCAGCAGCCCTTTCGGGGAGGAGCAGTTCTTC
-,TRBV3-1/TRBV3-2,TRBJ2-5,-,CASSTNYGGGETQYF,TGTGCCAGCAGTACTAATTATGGGGGCGGGGAGACCCAGTACTTC
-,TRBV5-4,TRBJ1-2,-,CASSSLGREGNYGYTF,TGTGCCAGCAGCTCTCTGGGGAGGGAGGGAAATTATGGCTACACCTTC
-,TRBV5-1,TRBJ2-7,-,CASSPRADSYEQYF,TGCGCCAGCAGCCCGCGAGCGGATTCCTACGAGCAGTACTTC
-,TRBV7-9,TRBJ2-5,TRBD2,CASSLEVAGGEQETQYF,TGTGCCAGCAGCTTAGAGGTAGCGGGGGGCGAGCAAGAGACCCAGTACTTC
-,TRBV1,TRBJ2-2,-,CTSSQIGERPAGELFF,TGCACCAGCAGCCAGATAGGCGAGCGGCCAGCCGGGGAGCTGTTTTTT
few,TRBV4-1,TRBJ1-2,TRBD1,CASSQVQGDYGYTF,TGCGCCAGCAGCCAAGTGCAGGGGGACTATGGCTACACCTTC
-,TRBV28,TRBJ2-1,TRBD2,CASSLVLAGSSSYNEQFF,TGTGCCAGCAGTTTGGTACTAGCGGGGTCTAGCTCCTACAATGAGCAGTTCTTC
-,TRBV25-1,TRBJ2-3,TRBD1,CASSETGDRDTQYF,TGTGCCAGCAGTGAGACAGGGGACAGAGATACGCAGTATTTT
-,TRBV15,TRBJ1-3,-,CATSPLKGSGNTIYF,TGTGCCACCAGCCCTTTAAAGGGGTCTGGAAACACCATATATTTT
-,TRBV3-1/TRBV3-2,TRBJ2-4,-,CASSQGSKNIQYF,TGTGCCAGCAGCCAGGGTTCCAAAAACATTCAGTACTTC
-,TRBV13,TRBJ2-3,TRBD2,CASSSTRTSGGRDTQYF,TGTGCCAGCAGCTCGACCAGGACTAGCGGGGGGAGAGATACGCAGTATTTT
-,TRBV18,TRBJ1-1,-,CASSPRGTLEGAFF,TGTGCCAGCTCACCACGTGGAACCTTAGAGGGAGCTTTCTTT
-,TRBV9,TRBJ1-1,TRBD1,CASSVTGSTEAFF,TGTGCCAGCAGCGTGACAGGGAGCACTGAAGCTTTCTTT
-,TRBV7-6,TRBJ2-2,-,CASSLELAGNTGELFF,TGTGCCAGCAGCTTAGAGTTAGCAGGGAACACCGGGGAGCTGTTTTTT
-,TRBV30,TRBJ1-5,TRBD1,CAWSQGQGVVQPQHF,TGTGCCTGGAGTCAGGGACAGGGGGTCGTTCAGCCCCAGCATTTT
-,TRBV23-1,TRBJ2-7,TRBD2,CASSQRLAGGITYEQYF,TGCGCCAGCAGTCAAAGACTAGCGGGGGGTATAACCTACGAGCAGTACTTC
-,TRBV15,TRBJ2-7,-,CATSRDRGRGHEQYF,TGTGCCACCAGCAGAGACCGGGGCAGGGGCCACGAGCAGTACTTC
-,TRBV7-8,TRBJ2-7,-,CASSFPGRGRFSYEQYF,TGTGCCAGCAGCTTCCCTGGGCGGGGGCGATTTTCCTACGAGCAGTACTTC
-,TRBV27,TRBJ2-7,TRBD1,CASSSGTGGYEQYF,TGTGCCAGCAGTTCAGGGACAGGGGGCTACGAGCAGTACTTC
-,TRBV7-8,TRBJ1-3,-,CASSIETAHHSGNTIYF,TGTGCCAGCAGCATAGAAACCGCACACCACTCTGGAAACACCATATATTTT
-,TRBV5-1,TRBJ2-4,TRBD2,CASSPFADSGWNIQYF,TGCGCCAGCAGCCCCTTTGCGGATAGCGGGTGGAACATTCAGTACTTC
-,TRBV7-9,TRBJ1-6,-,CASSLDPGENSPLHF,TGTGCCAGCAGCTTAGATCCAGGGGAAAATTCACCCCTCCACTTT